A single T cell receptor beta chain is shown here with its context. The data were obtained in a study of blood T cell repertoires in COVID-19. Study-level background: The United States, Italy and Spain were the sources of the acute and convalescent COVID-19 samples.

TCRdb's copy holds only in-frame clones and misses some; the assay was immunoSEQ multiplex PCR. The profile shows under 200,000 clones, around 89% of them singletons. The sample consisted of PBMCs or T cells enriched from blood (not recorded which). The receptor comes from a woman aged 18-35 years who had recovered from COVID-19.

The CDR3 sequence: CASSVTYANTEAFF. In DNA, the CDR3 is TGTGCCAGCAGCGTGACATACGCCAACACTGAAGCTTTCTTT. The V and J genes are TRBV9 and TRBJ1-1; D not certain. Germline V gives CDR1 SGDLS, CDR2 YYNGEE. V shed 2 bases and J shed 2 bases, with 10 bases lying between them. The CDR3 consists of 14 residues. Looking up the rest from reference TRBV9 and TRBJ1-1 gives the full variable domain: DSGVTQTPKHLITATGQRVTLRCSPRSGDLSVYWYQQSLDQGLQFLIQYYNGEERAKGNILERFSAQQFPDLHSELNLSSLELGDSALYFCASSVTYANTEAFFGQGTRLTVV.